Each of the 23 T cell receptor beta chains below was sequenced from the same sample in a study of shared clonotypes between healthy human individuals. Clones were read by immunoSEQ multiplex PCR, and TCRdb kept only the in-frame ones, dropping some. The top ten hold 0.37% of the sample, which has about 2.5 million clones, 80% to 95% seen once. Sample: naive CD4+ T cells from PBMCs. Subset specified: CD45RA+ positively selected. The receptors shown here come from a young man in good health. Some clones in this sample may be carry-over from other donors' samples.

The chain joins TRBV9 to TRBJ1-2; D not certain. The CDR3 totals 15 residues. Trimming cost V 3 bases and J 4 bases, with 16 bases left between them. Germline V lookup: CDR1 SGDLS, CDR2 YYNGEE. In DNA, the CDR3 is TGTGCCAGCAGCGCCACCTCGGACGGCTCCTATGGCTACACCTTC. It specifies CASSATSDGSYGYTF.

V is TRBV4-1 and J is TRBJ2-2, with D maybe TRBD1 (7 bases). From germline, CDR1 is MGHRA and CDR2 YSYEKL. The V end was cut by 3 bases, the J end by 4 bases, with 18 bases between. The CDR3 consists of 17 residues. CDR3 region: CASSQRSRGEGTGELFF. The DNA for the CDR3 is TGCGCCAGCAGCCAGAGGAGCAGGGGGGAAGGCACCGGGGAGCTGTTTTTT.

The gene calls are TRBV6-6 and TRBJ2-7, with 8 bases fitting TRBD2. The CDR3 sequence is 13 residues long. Germline CDR1 and CDR2: MNHNY and SVGAGI (reference sequence). Trimming at V came to 9 bases and at J to 1 base, leaving 5 bases not matched to a gene. CDR3 region: CASVTSVSYEQYF. CDR3 DNA: TGTGCCAGTGTGACTAGCGTGTCCTACGAGCAGTACTTC.

The chain links TRBV5-1 to TRBJ2-5, with D unclear. CDR1 is SGHRS, CDR2 YFSETQ, per germline. The CDR3 has 11 amino acids. Trimming removed 3 bases at V and 7 bases at J, with 7 bases between. CDR3: CASSSPGTQYF. The CDR3 region has the DNA TGCGCCAGCAGCTCGCCCGGGACCCAGTACTTC.

V and J are TRBV5-1 and TRBJ1-2; unclear D gene. The CDR3 is made up of 12 amino acids. Trimming removed 0 bases from V and 8 bases from J, with 8 bases in between. CDR1 and CDR2 from the germline V gene are SGHRS and YFSETQ. CDR3 loop: CASSLAGMGYTF. CDR3 in DNA: TGCGCCAGCAGCTTGGCCGGGATGGGCTACACCTTC.

The chain joins TRBV6-5 to TRBJ1-4, with D possibly matching TRBD1 (6 bases). The V gene's germline CDR1 is MNHEY and CDR2 SVGAGI. The CDR3 runs 15 residues. V lost 7 bases, J lost 5 bases, and 17 bases lay in between. The CDR3 DNA follows: TGTGCCAGCAAGGGGGAGCAGGCCATGAATGAAAAACTGTTTTTT. As protein: CASKGEQAMNEKLFF.

This chain connects TRBV2 to TRBJ1-4, with 8 positions matching TRBD1. The V and J ends lost 10 bases and 0 bases, in that order; junction bases with no gene match: 10. Germline V gene sequence: CDR1 SNHLY, CDR2 FYNNEI. This CDR3 has 16 residues. The CDR3: CAIPRDRSATNEKLFF. The CDR3 DNA follows: TGTGCCATCCCCCGGGACAGGTCAGCAACTAATGAAAAACTGTTTTTT.

About this clone: In the same sample, other DNA sequences code for this CDR3. V and J are TRBV29-1 and TRBJ1-1; D unclear. V was cut by 1 base and J by 0 bases, with 6 bases left in between. The CDR3 extends over 13 amino acids. Germline CDR1 SQVTM, CDR2 ANQGSEA. CDR3 sequence reads: CSVEGRLNTEAFF. The DNA of the CDR3 is TGCAGCGTTGAAGGCAGGTTGAACACTGAAGCTTTCTTT.

The chain recombines TRBV27 with TRBJ2-7; D gene unclear. The CDR3 has 14 residues. Germline-derived CDR1 and CDR2 are MNHEY and SMNVEV (reference sequence). Deletions cut 6 bases from V and 0 bases from J, with 12 bases between. CDR3 amino acids: CASREKVYSYEQYF. The CDR3 DNA reads TGTGCCAGCAGGGAAAAGGTGTACTCCTACGAGCAGTACTTC.

The J gene is TRBJ2-1, the V gene TRBV7-6; no clear D gene. CDR1 SGHVS and CDR2 FNYEAQ come from the germline V gene. With 5 bases removed from V and 11 bases from J, the gap between germline ends came to 16 bases. There are 13 residues in the CDR3. The CDR3 nucleotides read TGTGCCAGCAGCCTAGATAACCTACAGCAGCAGTTCTTC. As protein: CASSLDNLQQQFF.

The V and J genes are TRBV7-9 and TRBJ2-3; 7 bases align to TRBD1. V was clipped by 5 bases and J by 5 bases; unmatched bases: 13. Germline V gives CDR1 SEHNR, CDR2 FQNEAQ (reference sequence). This CDR3 is built from 16 residues. Here the CDR3 reads CASSLGGQVIGDTQYF. The CDR3 DNA reads TGTGCCAGCAGCCTCGGTGGACAGGTAATAGGAGATACGCAGTATTTT.

V usage is TRBV7-9 and J usage is TRBJ1-4, with D hard to call. Trimming left V 4 bases short and J 7 bases short, with 16 bases between. The CDR3 covers 15 residues. Germline values: CDR1 SEHNR, CDR2 FQNEAQ (reference sequence). Written as DNA, the CDR3 is TGTGCCAGCAGCTCCAGGACGGGTTTTGGTGAAAAACTGTTTTTT. It encodes CASSSRTGFGEKLFF.

In regard to this clone: Other DNA sequences in the sample encode the same CDR3. The chain has TRBV6-6 and TRBJ2-1; D is uncertain. V lost 6 bases and J 2 bases, leaving 8 bases between the germline ends. Germline V gene sequence: CDR1 MNHNY, CDR2 SVGAGI (reference sequence). The CDR3 has 13 amino acids. CDR3 sequence reads: CASRTGAYNEQFF. CDR3 coding DNA: TGTGCCAGCAGGACCGGAGCCTACAATGAGCAGTTCTTC.

This clone was observed a single time. V usage is TRBV5-1 and J usage is TRBJ2-5; 14 bases are a match to TRBD2. CDR1 is SGHRS, CDR2 YFSETQ, per germline. The trim removed 3 bases at V and 5 bases at J, leaving 9 bases unmatched. This CDR3 is 17 amino acids long. CDR3 nucleotides: TGCGCCAGCAGCTCCTACGGACTAGCGGGAGGTCTGGAGACCCAGTACTTC. Residues: CASSSYGLAGGLETQYF.

This clone was seen once. The chain joins TRBV2 to TRBJ2-3; TRBD1 matches at 7 bases. The germline V gene encodes CDR1 SNHLY and CDR2 FYNNEI. Losses at the gene ends were 8 bases for V and 5 bases for J; bases not matched to a gene: 10. This CDR3 comprises 14 residues. CDR3 sequence: CASAAGTEEDTQYF. The CDR3 region has the DNA TGTGCCAGCGCTGCCGGGACAGAGGAAGATACGCAGTATTTT.

This clone has a handful of counts. The same CDR3 can be traced to other DNA sequences in this sample. For the CDR3, the DNA is TGTGCCAGCAGTTCCAACTACAATGAGCAGTTCTTC. Its protein is CASSSNYNEQFF. The genes are TRBV28 and TRBJ2-1, with D uncertain. This CDR3 is built from 12 residues. The germline CDR1 and CDR2 sequences are MDHEN and SYDVKM. Trimming left V 4 bases short and J 3 bases short, with 4 bases between.

The rearrangement uses TRBV27 and TRBJ1-4, with D perhaps TRBD1 (5 bases). The germline V and J ends were trimmed by 1 base and 6 bases, with 12 bases remaining between them. Germline V gives CDR1 MNHEY, CDR2 SMNVEV (reference sequence). The CDR3 is 15 residues long. In nucleotides, the CDR3 is TGTGCCAGCAGTTTATTGGGGCTGGGCGATGAAAAACTGTTTTTT. It yields the protein CASSLLGLGDEKLFF.

This rearrangement joins TRBV4-1 to TRBJ2-2, with 8 bases lining up with TRBD2. The CDR3 runs 16 residues. Germline CDR1 is MGHRA and CDR2 is YSYEKL. Losses at the gene ends were 1 base for V and 1 base for J; bases not matched to a gene: 2. Here the CDR3 DNA reads TGCGCCAGCAGCCAAGTTGCGGGAGGGAACACCGGGGAGCTGTTTTTT. Its translation is CASSQVAGGNTGELFF.

The chain uses TRBV28 and TRBJ1-3, with 7 bases identical to TRBD1. V dropped 5 bases and J dropped 2; count of bases not matched to a gene: 0. The CDR3 runs to 13 residues. From germline, CDR1 is MDHEN and CDR2 SYDVKM. The CDR3 region is CASSRGPGNTIYF. Here the CDR3 DNA reads TGTGCCAGCAGTAGGGGGCCTGGAAACACCATATATTTT.

The chain joins TRBV27 to TRBJ1-3; D remains ambiguous. The germline V gene encodes CDR1 MNHEY and CDR2 SMNVEV (reference sequence). Trimming cost V 2 bases and J 2 bases, with 7 bases left between them. The CDR3 has 14 amino acids. The chain's CDR3 is CASSLDGPGNTIYF. DNA of the CDR3: TGTGCCAGCAGTTTAGATGGGCCTGGAAACACCATATATTTT.

The chain recombines TRBV28 with TRBJ1-4, with 8 bases identical to TRBD1. CDR1 and CDR2 from the germline V gene are MDHEN and SYDVKM. V shed 10 bases and J 0 bases; nucleotides not matched to a gene: 4. This CDR3 spans 14 amino acids. CDR3 DNA sequence: TGTGCCACCCAGACAGGGGCAACTAATGAAAAACTGTTTTTT. Translation gives CATQTGATNEKLFF.

The chain employs TRBV19 and TRBJ2-2; 12 nucleotides line up with TRBD1. The length of the CDR3 is 19 residues. Unmatched junction bases numbered 13, after V lost 5 bases and J lost 3 bases. Germline assignment: CDR1 LNHDA and CDR2 SQIVND (reference sequence). In DNA, the CDR3 is TGTGCCAGTAGTGCTCATCCGGGACAGGGGGCGGGATACACCGGGGAGCTGTTTTTT. Its translation is CASSAHPGQGAGYTGELFF.

The chain uses TRBV5-1 and TRBJ1-1, with D possibly being TRBD1 (6 bases). Trimming stripped 6 bases from V and 1 base from J, with 19 bases between. Germline lookup yields CDR1 SGHRS and CDR2 YFSETQ. This CDR3 contains 16 residues. CDR3 sequence (DNA): TGCGCCAGCACCACCCGGGGGGCACAGGGGAACACTGAAGCTTTCTTT. This translates into CASTTRGAQGNTEAFF.